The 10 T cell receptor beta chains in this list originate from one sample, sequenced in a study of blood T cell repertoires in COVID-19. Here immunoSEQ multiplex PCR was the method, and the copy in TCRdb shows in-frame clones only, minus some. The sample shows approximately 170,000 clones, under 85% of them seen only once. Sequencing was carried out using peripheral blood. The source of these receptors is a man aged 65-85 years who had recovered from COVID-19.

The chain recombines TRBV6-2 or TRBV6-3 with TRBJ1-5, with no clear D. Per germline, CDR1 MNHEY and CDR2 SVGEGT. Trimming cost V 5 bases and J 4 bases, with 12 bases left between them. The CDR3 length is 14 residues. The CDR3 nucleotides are TGTGCCAGCAGTCCCTGGACTCTAAATCAGCCCCAGCATTTT. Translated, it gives CASSPWTLNQPQHF.

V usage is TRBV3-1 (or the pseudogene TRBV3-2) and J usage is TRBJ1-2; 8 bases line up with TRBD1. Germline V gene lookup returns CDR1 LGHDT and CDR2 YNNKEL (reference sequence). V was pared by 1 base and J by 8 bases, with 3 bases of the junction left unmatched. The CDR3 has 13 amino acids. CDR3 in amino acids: CASSQVQGGGYTF. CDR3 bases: TGTGCCAGCAGCCAAGTACAGGGGGGCGGCTACACCTTC.

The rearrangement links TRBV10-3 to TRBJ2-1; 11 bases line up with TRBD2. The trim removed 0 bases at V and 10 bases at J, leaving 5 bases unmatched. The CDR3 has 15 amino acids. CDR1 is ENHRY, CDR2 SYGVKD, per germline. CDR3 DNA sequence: TGTGCCATCAGTGAGTCACTAGCGGGAGTGGGGGAGCAGTTCTTC. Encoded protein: CAISESLAGVGEQFF.

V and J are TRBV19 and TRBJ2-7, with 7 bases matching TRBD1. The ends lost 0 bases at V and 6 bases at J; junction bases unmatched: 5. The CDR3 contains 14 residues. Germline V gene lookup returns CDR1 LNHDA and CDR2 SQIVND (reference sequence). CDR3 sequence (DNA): TGTGCCAGTAGTATAGAGGGAACAGGGGCCGAGCAGTACTTC. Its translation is CASSIEGTGAEQYF.

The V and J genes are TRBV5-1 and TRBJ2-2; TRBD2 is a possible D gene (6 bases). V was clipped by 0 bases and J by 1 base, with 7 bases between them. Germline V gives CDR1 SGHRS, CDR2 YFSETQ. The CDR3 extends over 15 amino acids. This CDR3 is CASSLVGRNTGELFF. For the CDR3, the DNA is TGCGCCAGCAGCTTGGTCGGGAGGAACACCGGGGAGCTGTTTTTT.

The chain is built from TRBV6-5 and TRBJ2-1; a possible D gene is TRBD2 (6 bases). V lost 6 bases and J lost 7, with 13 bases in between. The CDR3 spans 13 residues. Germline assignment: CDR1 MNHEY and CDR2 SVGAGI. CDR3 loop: CASRRTGGNEQFF. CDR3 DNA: TGTGCCAGCAGGAGGACTGGGGGGAATGAGCAGTTCTTC.

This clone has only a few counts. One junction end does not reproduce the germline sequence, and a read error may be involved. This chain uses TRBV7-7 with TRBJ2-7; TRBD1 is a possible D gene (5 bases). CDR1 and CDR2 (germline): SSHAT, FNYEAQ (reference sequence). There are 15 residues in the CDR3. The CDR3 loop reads CASSLGSGQFDEQYF. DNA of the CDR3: TGTGCTAGCAGCTTAGGATCCGGACAATTCGACGAGCAGTACTTC.

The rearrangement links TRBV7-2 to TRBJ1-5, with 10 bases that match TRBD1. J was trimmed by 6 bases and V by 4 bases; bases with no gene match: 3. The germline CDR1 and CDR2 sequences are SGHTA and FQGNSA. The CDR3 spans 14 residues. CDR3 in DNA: TGTGCCAGCAGCTCCCGGACAGGGGGTCAGCCCCAGCATTTT. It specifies CASSSRTGGQPQHF.

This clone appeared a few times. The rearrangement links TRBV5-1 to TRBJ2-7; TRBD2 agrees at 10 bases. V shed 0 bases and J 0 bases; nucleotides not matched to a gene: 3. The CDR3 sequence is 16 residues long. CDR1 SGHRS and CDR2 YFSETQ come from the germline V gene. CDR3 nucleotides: TGCGCCAGCAGCTTGGCCCCTAGCGGGAGCTCCTACGAGCAGTACTTC. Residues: CASSLAPSGSSYEQYF.

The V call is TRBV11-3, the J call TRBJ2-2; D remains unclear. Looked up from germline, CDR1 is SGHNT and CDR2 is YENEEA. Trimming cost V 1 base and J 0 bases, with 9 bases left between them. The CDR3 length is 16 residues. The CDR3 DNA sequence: TGTGCCAGCAGCTTAGTTGGCGGCCCGAACACCGGGGAGCTGTTTTTT. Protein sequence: CASSLVGGPNTGELFF.